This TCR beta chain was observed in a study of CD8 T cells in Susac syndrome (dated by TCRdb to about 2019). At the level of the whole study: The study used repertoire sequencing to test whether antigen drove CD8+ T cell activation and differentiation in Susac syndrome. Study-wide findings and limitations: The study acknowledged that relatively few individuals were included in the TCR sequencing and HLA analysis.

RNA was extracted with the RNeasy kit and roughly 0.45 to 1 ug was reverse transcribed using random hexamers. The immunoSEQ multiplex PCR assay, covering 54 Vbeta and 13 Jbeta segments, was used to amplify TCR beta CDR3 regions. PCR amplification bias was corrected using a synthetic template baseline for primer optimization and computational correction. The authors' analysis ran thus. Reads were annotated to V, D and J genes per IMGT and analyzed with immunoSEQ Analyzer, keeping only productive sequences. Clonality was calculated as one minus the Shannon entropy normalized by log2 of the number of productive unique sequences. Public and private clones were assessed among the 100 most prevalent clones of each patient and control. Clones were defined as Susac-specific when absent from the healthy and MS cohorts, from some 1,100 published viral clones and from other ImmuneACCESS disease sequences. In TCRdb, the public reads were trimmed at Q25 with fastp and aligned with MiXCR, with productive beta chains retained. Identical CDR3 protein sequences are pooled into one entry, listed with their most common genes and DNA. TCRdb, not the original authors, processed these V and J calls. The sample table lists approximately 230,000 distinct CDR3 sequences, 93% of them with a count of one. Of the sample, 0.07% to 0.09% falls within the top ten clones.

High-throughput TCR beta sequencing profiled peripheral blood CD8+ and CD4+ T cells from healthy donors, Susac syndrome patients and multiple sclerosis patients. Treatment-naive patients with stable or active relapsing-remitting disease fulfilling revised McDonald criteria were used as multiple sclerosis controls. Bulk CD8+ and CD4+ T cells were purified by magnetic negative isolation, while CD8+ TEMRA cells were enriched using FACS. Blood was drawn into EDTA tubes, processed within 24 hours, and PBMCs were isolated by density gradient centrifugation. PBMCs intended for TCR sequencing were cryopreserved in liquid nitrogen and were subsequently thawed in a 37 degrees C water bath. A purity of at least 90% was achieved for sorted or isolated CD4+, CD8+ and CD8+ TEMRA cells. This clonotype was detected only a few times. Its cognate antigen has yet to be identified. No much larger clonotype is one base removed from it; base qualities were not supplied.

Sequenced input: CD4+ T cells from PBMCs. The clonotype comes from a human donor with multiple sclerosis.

The DNA is TGTGCCAGCAGCTTACAGAGCACAGATACGCAGTATTTT. Its coded protein is CASSLQSTDTQYF. The receptor chain draws on TRBV5-6 and TRBJ2-3, with an unclear D gene assignment. Reading from cysteine to phenylalanine, the CDR3 counts 13 amino acids. The CDR3 DNA has 39 bases and is translated from base 1. The trim is 2 bases for V and 0 bases for J, with a gap of 4 bases between the germline ends. In the germline V gene, CDR1 corresponds to SGHDT and CDR2 to YYEEEE.